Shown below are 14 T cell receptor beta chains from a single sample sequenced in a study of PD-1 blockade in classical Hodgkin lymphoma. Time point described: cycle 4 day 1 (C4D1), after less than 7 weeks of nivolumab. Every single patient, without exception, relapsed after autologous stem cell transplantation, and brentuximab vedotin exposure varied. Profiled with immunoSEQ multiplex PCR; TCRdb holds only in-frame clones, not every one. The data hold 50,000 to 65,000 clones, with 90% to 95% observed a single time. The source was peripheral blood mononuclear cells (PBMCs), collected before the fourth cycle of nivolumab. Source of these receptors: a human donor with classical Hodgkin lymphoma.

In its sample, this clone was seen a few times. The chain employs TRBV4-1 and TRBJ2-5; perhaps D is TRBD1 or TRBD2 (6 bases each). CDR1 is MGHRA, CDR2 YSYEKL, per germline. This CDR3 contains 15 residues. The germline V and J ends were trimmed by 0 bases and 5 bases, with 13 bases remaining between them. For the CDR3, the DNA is TGCGCCAGCAGCCAAGATGGGGGGCGGTGGGAGACCCAGTACTTC. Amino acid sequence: CASSQDGGRWETQYF.

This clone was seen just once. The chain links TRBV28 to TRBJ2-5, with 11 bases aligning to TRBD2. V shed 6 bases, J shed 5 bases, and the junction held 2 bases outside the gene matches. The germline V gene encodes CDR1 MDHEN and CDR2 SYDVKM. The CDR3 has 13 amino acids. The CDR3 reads CASSPSGRETQYF. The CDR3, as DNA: TGTGCCAGCAGCCCTAGCGGGAGGGAGACCCAGTACTTC.

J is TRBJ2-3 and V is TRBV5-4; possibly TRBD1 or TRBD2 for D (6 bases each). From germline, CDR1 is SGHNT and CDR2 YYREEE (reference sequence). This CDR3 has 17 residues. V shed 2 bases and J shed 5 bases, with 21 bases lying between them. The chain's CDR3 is CASSLRERSGGGDTQYF. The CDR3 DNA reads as TGTGCCAGCAGCTTAAGGGAGCGCTCAGGAGGGGGAGATACGCAGTATTTT.

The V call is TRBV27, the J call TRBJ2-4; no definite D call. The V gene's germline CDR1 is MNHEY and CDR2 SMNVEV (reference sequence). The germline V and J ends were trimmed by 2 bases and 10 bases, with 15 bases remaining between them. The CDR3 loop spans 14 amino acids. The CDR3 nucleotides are TGTGCCAGCAGTTTAAAGGACCCAATTACGATTCAGTACTTC. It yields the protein CASSLKDPITIQYF.

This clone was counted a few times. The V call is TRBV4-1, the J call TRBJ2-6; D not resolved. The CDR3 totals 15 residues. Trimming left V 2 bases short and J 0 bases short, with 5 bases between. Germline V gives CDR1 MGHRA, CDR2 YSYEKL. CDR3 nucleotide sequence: TGCGCCAGCAGCCAATTTCCCTCTGGGGCCAACGTCCTGACTTTC. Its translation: CASSQFPSGANVLTF.

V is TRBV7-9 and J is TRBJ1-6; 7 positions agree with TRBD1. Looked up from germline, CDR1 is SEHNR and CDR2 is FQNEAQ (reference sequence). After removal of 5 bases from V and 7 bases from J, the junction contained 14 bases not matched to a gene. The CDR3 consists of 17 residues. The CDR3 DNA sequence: TGTGCCAGCAGCCCATCCAGCTTCGGGACAGAGAATTCACCCCTCCACTTT. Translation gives CASSPSSFGTENSPLHF.

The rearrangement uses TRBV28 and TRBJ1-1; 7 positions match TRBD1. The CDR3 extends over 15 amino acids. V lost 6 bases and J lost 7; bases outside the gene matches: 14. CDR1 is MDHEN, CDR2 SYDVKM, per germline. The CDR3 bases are TGTGCCAGCAGCGTCACCGGGACAGCCATTCGTGAAGCTTTCTTT. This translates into CASSVTGTAIREAFF.

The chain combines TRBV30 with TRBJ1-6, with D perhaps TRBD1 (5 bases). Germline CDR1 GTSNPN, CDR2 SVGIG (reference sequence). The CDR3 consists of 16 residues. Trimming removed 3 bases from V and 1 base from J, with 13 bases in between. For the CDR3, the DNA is TGTGCCTGGAGGGCGGGGGGTCGTTCCTATAATTCACCCCTCCACTTT. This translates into CAWRAGGRSYNSPLHF.

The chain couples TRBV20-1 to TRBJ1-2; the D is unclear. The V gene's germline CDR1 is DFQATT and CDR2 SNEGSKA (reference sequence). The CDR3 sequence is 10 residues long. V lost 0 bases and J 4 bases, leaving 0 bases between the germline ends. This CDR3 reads CSARDYGYTF. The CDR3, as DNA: TGCAGTGCTAGAGACTATGGCTACACCTTC.

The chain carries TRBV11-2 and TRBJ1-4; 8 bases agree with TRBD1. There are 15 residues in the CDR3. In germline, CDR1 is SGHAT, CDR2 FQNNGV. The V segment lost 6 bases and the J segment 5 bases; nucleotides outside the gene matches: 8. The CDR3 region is CASSPGQVVNEKLFF. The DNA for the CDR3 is TGTGCCAGCAGTCCGGGACAGGTGGTCAATGAAAAACTGTTTTTT.

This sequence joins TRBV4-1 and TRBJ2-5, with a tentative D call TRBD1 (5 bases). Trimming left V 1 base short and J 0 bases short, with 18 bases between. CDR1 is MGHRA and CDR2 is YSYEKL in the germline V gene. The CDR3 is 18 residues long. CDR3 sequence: CASSQALGQGGHQETQYF. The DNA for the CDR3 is TGCGCCAGCAGCCAAGCTCTTGGGCAGGGTGGGCACCAAGAGACCCAGTACTTC.

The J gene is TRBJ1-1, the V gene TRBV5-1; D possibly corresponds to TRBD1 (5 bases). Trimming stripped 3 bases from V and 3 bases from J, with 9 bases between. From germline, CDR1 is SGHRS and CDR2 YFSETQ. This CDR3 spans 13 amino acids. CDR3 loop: CASSYDRYTEAFF. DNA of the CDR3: TGCGCCAGCAGCTACGACAGATACACTGAAGCTTTCTTT.

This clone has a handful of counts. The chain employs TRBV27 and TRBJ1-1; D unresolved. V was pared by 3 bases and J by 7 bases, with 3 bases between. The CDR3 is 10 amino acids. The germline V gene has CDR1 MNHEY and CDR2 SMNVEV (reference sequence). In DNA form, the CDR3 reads TGTGCCAGCAGTTTCCGTGAAGCTTTCTTT. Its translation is CASSFREAFF.

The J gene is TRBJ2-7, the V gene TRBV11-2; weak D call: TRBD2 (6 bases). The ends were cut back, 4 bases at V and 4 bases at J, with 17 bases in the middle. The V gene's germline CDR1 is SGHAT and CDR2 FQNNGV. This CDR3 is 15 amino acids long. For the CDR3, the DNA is TGTGCCAGCAGCTCCTATACCGGGACTCTTTACGAGCAGTACTTC. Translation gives CASSSYTGTLYEQYF.